The next 7 T cell receptor beta chains were all read from a single sample in a study of cytomegalovirus exposure and HLA in healthy donors. With 60 Vbeta and 13 Jbeta primers, the PCR was carried out. Sequencing used immunoSEQ multiplex PCR; TCRdb keeps in-frame clones, though not all of them. The repertoire consists of 160,000 or so clones, with 80% occurring once and the leading ten covering approximately 4.5%. The sample was PBMCs. The receptors originated from a man in his thirties or forties in good health and CMV-seronegative.

V and J are TRBV15 and TRBJ2-2, with a tentative D call TRBD1 (6 bases). Germline lookup yields CDR1 LNHNV and CDR2 YYDKDF (reference sequence). The CDR3 runs 14 residues. Trimming took 3 bases from V and 4 from J, leaving 9 bases between them. CDR3 in amino acids: CATSRKQGTGELFF. The CDR3 DNA follows: TGTGCCACCAGCAGGAAACAGGGCACCGGGGAGCTGTTTTTT.

V usage is TRBV16 and J usage is TRBJ1-2; 7 nucleotides line up with TRBD1. Germline V gene data show CDR1 as KGHSY and CDR2 as FQNENV. The CDR3 runs 15 residues. V lost 4 bases to trimming and J lost 9 bases; unmatched junction nucleotides: 14. The CDR3 sequence: CASSPTSVGGVSYTF. Here the CDR3 DNA reads TGTGCCAGCAGCCCGACTTCGGTAGGGGGCGTTAGCTACACCTTC.

The V gene is TRBV11-2, the J gene TRBJ1-2, with D uncertain. The CDR3 extends over 13 amino acids. CDR1 is SGHAT, CDR2 FQNNGV, per germline. With 1 base removed from V and 6 bases from J, the gap between germline ends came to 9 bases. CDR3 amino acids: CASSLVRGHGYTF. DNA for the CDR3: TGTGCCAGCAGCTTAGTAAGAGGGCATGGCTACACCTTC. The full variable domain, with the rest looked up from reference TRBV11-2 and TRBJ1-2, is EAGVAQSPRYKIIEKRQSVAFWCNPISGHATLYWYQQILGQGPKLLIQFQNNGVVDDSQLPKDRFSAERLKGVDSTLKIQPAKLEDSAVYLCASSLVRGHGYTFGSGTRLTVV.

This clone came up a few times. V is TRBV28 and J is TRBJ2-7; 10 bases align to TRBD1. V lost 5 bases, J lost 6 bases, and 10 bases stayed unmatched. The germline V gene encodes CDR1 MDHEN and CDR2 SYDVKM. This CDR3 is built from 15 residues. This CDR3 is CASSIRPGQGIEQYF. The CDR3 nucleotides are TGTGCCAGCAGTATTCGGCCGGGACAGGGGATCGAGCAGTACTTC.

This clone has only a few counts. The chain is built from TRBV6-1 and TRBJ2-1; D is unclear. Trimming removed 6 bases from V and 6 bases from J, with 18 bases in between. Germline CDR1 MNHNS, CDR2 SASEGT. The CDR3 is 15 amino acids. In DNA, the CDR3 is TGTGCCAGCAGCCTCGACACCCCCAATTCCAATGAGCAGTTCTTC. It specifies CASSLDTPNSNEQFF.

This rearrangement joins TRBV28 to TRBJ1-5; 7 bases match TRBD1. CDR1 and CDR2 from the germline V gene are MDHEN and SYDVKM. V shed 6 bases and J 1 base; nucleotides not matched to a gene: 9. The CDR3 contains 16 residues. CDR3 bases: TGTGCCAGCAGCCCAATTTCAGGGGGAAGCAATCAGCCCCAGCATTTT. Amino acid sequence: CASSPISGGSNQPQHF.

The rearrangement uses TRBV5-1 and TRBJ2-7; D gene uncertain. The CDR3 runs 13 residues. Germline CDR1 is SGHRS and CDR2 is YFSETQ. V lost 3 bases to trimming and J lost 3 bases, with 10 bases between them. The DNA of the CDR3 is TGCGCCAGCAGCTCAATGGCAGGCTACGAGCAGTACTTC. Residues: CASSSMAGYEQYF.